A single sample gave rise to the 9 T cell receptor beta chains below, sequenced in a study of identical twins. TCRdb processed the 5' RACE reads anew with MiXCR; each CDR3 protein has one entry. The sample records approximately 470,000 distinct CDR3 sequences, around 14% being singletons. This sample was also put to use in a study of yellow fever vaccine responses in identical twins.

Material: CD4+ T cells sorted from blood. These receptors were taken from a woman aged 18-29 years in good health.

This clonotype was picked up a small number of times. This chain uses TRBV24-1 with TRBJ2-3; 7 bases match TRBD2. CDR3 length: 15 residues. From germline, CDR1 is KGHDR and CDR2 SFDVKD. J was trimmed by 2 bases and V by 4 bases; bases with no gene match: 5. CDR3 nucleotides: TGTGCCACCAGTGACGCGGGACTATCCACAGATACGCAGTATTTT. Its protein is CATSDAGLSTDTQYF.

This clonotype has only a few counts. The gene calls are TRBV7-3 and TRBJ2-1, with 9 bases fitting TRBD2. Trimming at V came to 5 bases and at J to 2 bases, leaving 7 bases not matched to a gene. Germline V gene sequence: CDR1 SGHTA, CDR2 FQGTGA. The CDR3 runs to 16 residues. The CDR3 DNA reads TGTGCCAGCAGCCCCAGTCGCGGGGGGGCCTACAATGAGCAGTTCTTC. It yields the protein CASSPSRGGAYNEQFF.

The chain links TRBV5-4 to TRBJ2-3; 8 nucleotides line up with TRBD2. V gave up 1 base and J gave up 4 bases; unmatched junction bases: 8. The CDR3 is 16 amino acids. Germline-derived CDR1 and CDR2 are SGHNT and YYREEE (reference sequence). The DNA for the CDR3 is TGTGCCAGCAGCTTGATTCGGGGGGGTGGAGCAGATACGCAGTATTTT. Protein sequence: CASSLIRGGGADTQYF.

This clonotype was counted between two and nine times. The V and J genes are TRBV7-2 and TRBJ2-7; D is perhaps TRBD2 (5 bases). Trimming removed 3 bases at V and 3 bases at J, with 12 bases between. The CDR3 is made up of 14 amino acids. Germline CDR1 and CDR2: SGHTA and FQGNSA. CDR3 nucleotide sequence: TGTGCCAGCAGCTTCGACTTAGCGAGCTACGAGCAGTACTTC. This sequence encodes CASSFDLASYEQYF.

The CDR3: CSARDKSSSAYEQYF. CDR3 bases: TGCAGTGCTAGAGATAAGTCTAGCTCCGCCTACGAGCAGTACTTC. The genes are TRBV20-1 and TRBJ2-7, with D maybe TRBD2 (5 bases). V was pared by 0 bases and J by 2 bases, with 14 bases between. This CDR3 is 15 amino acids long. Germline CDR1 reads DFQATT; CDR2 reads SNEGSKA (reference sequence).

The CDR3 nucleotides read TGTGCCAGCAGTTTCACGGCAGGGGGGACTGAAGCTTTCTTT. Translated: CASSFTAGGTEAFF. The chain joins TRBV12-3 or TRBV12-4 to TRBJ1-1, with 7 bases that match TRBD1. Germline trimming cut 3 bases from V and 5 bases from J; bases unmatched to any gene: 6. The CDR3 runs 14 residues.

The chain recombines TRBV6-2 or TRBV6-3 with TRBJ2-5; 11 bases are shared with TRBD2. CDR1 MNHEY and CDR2 SVGEGT come from the germline V gene. The CDR3 loop spans 16 amino acids. The J segment lost 9 bases and the V segment lost 0 bases, leaving 9 bases of the junction unmatched. This CDR3 is CASSYSGTSGPGAQYF. The CDR3 nucleotides read TGTGCCAGCAGTTACTCGGGGACTAGCGGCCCGGGGGCCCAGTACTTC.

The rearrangement joins TRBV20-1 to TRBJ2-7; 12 bases line up with TRBD2. There are 13 residues in the CDR3. The V gene end was trimmed by 7 bases and the J gene end by 2 bases; junction bases not matched to a gene: 3. From germline, CDR1 is DFQATT and CDR2 SNEGSKA (reference sequence). The CDR3, as DNA: TGCAGTGTCAGGACTAGCGGGACCTACGAGCAGTACTTC. Translated, it gives CSVRTSGTYEQYF.

This chain joins TRBV5-1 and TRBJ1-1; tentative D call: TRBD1 (5 bases). The CDR3 sequence is 13 residues long. CDR1 and CDR2 from the germline V gene are SGHRS and YFSETQ. V was trimmed by 0 bases and J by 6 bases, leaving 9 bases between them. The CDR3 region is CASSLGKGPEAFF. The CDR3 DNA sequence: TGCGCCAGCAGCTTGGGGAAGGGGCCTGAAGCTTTCTTT. The complete variable domain, with remaining parts taken from reference TRBV5-1 and TRBJ1-1, reads KAGVTQTPRYLIKTRGQQVTLSCSPISGHRSVSWYQQTPGQGLQFLFEYFSETQRNKGNFPGRFSGRQFSNSRSEMNVSTLELGDSALYLCASSLGKGPEAFFGQGTRLTVV.